These T cell receptor beta chains were read from a single sample in a study of cytomegalovirus exposure and HLA in healthy donors. Measured with immunoSEQ multiplex PCR; TCRdb has only the in-frame clones, and not every one. The sample comprises roughly 200,000 clones, roughly 85% of which are singletons, and 3.5% to 5% rests with the top ten. Sample: PBMCs. The receptors originated from a woman between 25 and 40 years old in good health and CMV-seropositive. Both conserved end residues are part of each CDR3. The D gene is left open where the match is weak. Rows may omit the clone size; those that give it use once, few, many or a size class.

>TRBJ1-1|.|.|TRBV7-6
CASSSLAPENTEAFF
TGTGCCAGCAGCTCCCTCGCCCCAGAGAACACTGAAGCTTTCTTT
>TRBJ1-4|TRBD1|.|TRBV2
CASQRDRALLGIGEKLFF
TGTGCCAGCCAAAGGGACAGAGCTCTCTTAGGGATCGGGGAAAAACTGTTTTTT
>TRBJ2-1|TRBD2|once|TRBV7-2
CASSLVLAGGPSYNEQFF
TGTGCCAGCAGCTTAGTTCTAGCGGGGGGGCCATCCTACAATGAGCAGTTCTTC
>TRBJ1-3|.|.|TRBV7-9
CASSLDGGRRGNTIYF
TGTGCCAGCAGCTTAGACGGGGGAAGGCGCGGAAACACCATATATTTT
>TRBJ2-7|TRBD1|.|TRBV5-4
CASSSPGTGGPYEQYF
TGTGCCAGCAGCTCACCCGGGACAGGGGGCCCCTACGAGCAGTACTTC
>TRBJ2-5|.|.|TRBV15
CATSRVAQETQYF
TGTGCCACCAGCAGAGTGGCCCAAGAGACCCAGTACTTC
>TRBJ2-7|.|.|TRBV7-2
CASSLGSYEQYF
TGTGCCAGCAGCTTGGGCAGCTACGAGCAGTACTTC
>TRBJ2-6|TRBD1|.|TRBV5-6
CASSLQGAAGANVLTF
TGTGCCAGCAGCCTACAGGGGGCGGCTGGGGCCAACGTCCTGACTTTC
>TRBJ1-1|.|.|TRBV20-1
CSAREATEAFF
TGCAGTGCTAGAGAGGCCACTGAAGCTTTCTTT
>TRBJ1-2|TRBD1|.|TRBV10-1
CASSPGQVVYGYTF
TGCGCCAGCAGCCCAGGACAGGTGGTCTATGGCTACACCTTC
>TRBJ2-1|TRBD2|.|TRBV10-1
CASRGQRTSHYNEQFF
TGCGCCAGCAGGGGGCAGAGGACTAGCCATTACAATGAGCAGTTCTTC
>TRBJ1-1|TRBD1|.|TRBV6-6
CATRTGGLNTEAFF
TGTGCCACTCGGACAGGGGGCCTGAACACTGAAGCTTTCTTT
>TRBJ1-1|TRBD1|.|TRBV29-1
CSGEDRVNTEAFF
TGCAGCGGGGAAGACAGGGTGAACACTGAAGCTTTCTTT
>TRBJ2-2|TRBD1|.|TRBV11-3
CASSWGQGNTGELFF
TGTGCCAGCAGCTGGGGACAGGGGAACACCGGGGAGCTGTTTTTT
>TRBJ2-2|TRBD2|.|TRBV4-2
CASSQVRGLAGTGELFF
TGTGCCAGCAGCCAAGTCCGGGGACTAGCGGGCACCGGGGAGCTGTTTTTT
>TRBJ1-2|TRBD1|.|TRBV27
CASSSPGQGSYGYTF
TGTGCCAGTTCGTCCCCGGGACAGGGTTCCTATGGCTACACCTTC
>TRBJ2-1|TRBD1|.|TRBV10-3
CAVNRGNEQFF
TGTGCCGTCAACAGGGGTAATGAGCAGTTCTTC